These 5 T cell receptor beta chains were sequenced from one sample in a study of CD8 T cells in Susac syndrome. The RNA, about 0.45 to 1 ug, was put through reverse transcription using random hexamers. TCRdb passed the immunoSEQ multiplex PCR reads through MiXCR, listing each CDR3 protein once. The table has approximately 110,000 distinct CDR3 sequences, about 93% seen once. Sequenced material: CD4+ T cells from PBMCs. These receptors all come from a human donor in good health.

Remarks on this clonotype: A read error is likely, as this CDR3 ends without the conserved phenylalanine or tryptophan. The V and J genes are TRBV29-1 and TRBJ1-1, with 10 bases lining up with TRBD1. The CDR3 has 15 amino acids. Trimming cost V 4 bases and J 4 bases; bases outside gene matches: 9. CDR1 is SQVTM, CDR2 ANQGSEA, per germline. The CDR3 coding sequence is TGCAGCGTTGTCCGGCGGGACAGGGGATTCACTGAAGCTTTCTCT. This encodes CSVVRRDRGFTEAFS.

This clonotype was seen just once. CDR3 region: CASSDSREYREQYF. The CDR3, as DNA: TGTGCCAGCAGTGACTCGCGGGAGTATCGGGAGCAGTACTTC. J is TRBJ2-7 and V is TRBV2, with 7 positions matching TRBD2. With V trimmed by 3 bases and J by 7 bases, 9 bases remained unmatched. CDR3 length equals 14 residues. The germline gives CDR1 SNHLY, CDR2 FYNNEI.

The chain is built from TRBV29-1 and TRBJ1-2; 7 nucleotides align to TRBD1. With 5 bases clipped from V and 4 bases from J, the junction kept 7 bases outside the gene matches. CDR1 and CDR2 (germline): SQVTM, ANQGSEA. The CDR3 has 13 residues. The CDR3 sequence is CSVFGGDSYGYTF. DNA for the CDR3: TGCAGCGTTTTCGGAGGGGACAGCTATGGCTACACCTTC. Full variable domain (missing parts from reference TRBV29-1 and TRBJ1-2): SAVISQKPSRDICQRGTSLTIQCQVDSQVTMMFWYRQQPGQSLTLIATANQGSEATYESGFVIDKFPISRPNLTFSTLTVSNMSPEDSSIYLCSVFGGDSYGYTFGSGTRLTVV.

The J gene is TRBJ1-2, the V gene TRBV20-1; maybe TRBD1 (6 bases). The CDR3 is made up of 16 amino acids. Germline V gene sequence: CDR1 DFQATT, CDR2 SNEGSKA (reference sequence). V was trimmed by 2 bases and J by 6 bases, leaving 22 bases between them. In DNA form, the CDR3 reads TGCAGTGCTAGAAACCCAGGGGAGGCGATTAGAGATGGCTACACCTTC. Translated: CSARNPGEAIRDGYTF.

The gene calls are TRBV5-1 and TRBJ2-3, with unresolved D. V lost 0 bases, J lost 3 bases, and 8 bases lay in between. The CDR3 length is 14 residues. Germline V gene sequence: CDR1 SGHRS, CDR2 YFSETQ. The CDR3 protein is CASSLVGATDTQYF. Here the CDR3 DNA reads TGCGCCAGCAGCTTGGTAGGAGCGACAGATACGCAGTATTTT.